This T cell receptor beta chain was sequenced in a study of response to subunit inactivated influenza vaccine. V gave up 1 base and J gave up 2 bases, with 12 bases separating them. In germline, CDR1 is LGHNA, CDR2 YSLEER. The CDR3 covers 17 residues. TCRdb used MiXCR to reprocess the RT-PCR reads, holding one entry per CDR3 protein. This sample carries roughly 780,000 distinct CDR3 sequences, about 18% of them seen once, and the ten largest clones take approximately 11%. The sequence came from a man aged 45-65 years who received an inactivated influenza vaccine. The V gene is TRBV4-3, the J gene TRBJ2-6, with D maybe TRBD2 (6 bases). Sample: PBMCs from blood, taken 5 days after vaccination. DNA of the CDR3: TGCGCCAGCAGCCAAGGGGAACTAGCAACTGGGGCCAACGTCCTGACTTTC. This gives the protein CASSQGELATGANVLTF.